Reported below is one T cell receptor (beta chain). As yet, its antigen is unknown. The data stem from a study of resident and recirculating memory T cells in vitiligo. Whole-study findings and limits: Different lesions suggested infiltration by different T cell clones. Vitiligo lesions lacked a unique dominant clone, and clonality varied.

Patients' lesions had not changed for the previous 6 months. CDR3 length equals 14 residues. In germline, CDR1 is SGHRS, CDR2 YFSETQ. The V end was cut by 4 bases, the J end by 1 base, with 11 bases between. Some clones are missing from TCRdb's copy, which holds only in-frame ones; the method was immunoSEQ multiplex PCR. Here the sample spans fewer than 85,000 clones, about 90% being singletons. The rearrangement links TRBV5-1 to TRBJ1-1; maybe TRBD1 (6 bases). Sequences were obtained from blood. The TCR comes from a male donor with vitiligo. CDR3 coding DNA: TGCGCCAGCAGCCCCGGACAGCCGAACACTGAAGCTTTCTTT. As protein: CASSPGQPNTEAFF.